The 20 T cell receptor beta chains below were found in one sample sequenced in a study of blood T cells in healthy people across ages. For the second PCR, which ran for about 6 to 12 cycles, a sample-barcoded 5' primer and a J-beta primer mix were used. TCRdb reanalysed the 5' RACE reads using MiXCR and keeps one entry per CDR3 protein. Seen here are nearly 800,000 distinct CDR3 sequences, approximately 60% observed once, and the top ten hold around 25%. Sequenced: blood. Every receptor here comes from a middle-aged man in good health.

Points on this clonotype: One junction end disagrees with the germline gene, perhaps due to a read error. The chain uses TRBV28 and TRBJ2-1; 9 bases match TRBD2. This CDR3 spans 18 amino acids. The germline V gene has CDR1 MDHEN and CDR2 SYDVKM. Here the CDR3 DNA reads TGTGCCAGCAGTTTAGGGGTAGCGGGAGAGCCGACTTACAATGAGAAGTTCTTC. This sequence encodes CASSLGVAGEPTYNEKFF.

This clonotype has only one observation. The CDR3 region has the DNA TGCAGTGCTACTAGCGGGGGGGCTCATGAGCAGTTCTTC. Translation: CSATSGGAHEQFF. The chain links TRBV20-1 to TRBJ2-1, with 12 bases matching TRBD2. After removal of 4 bases from V and 8 bases from J, the junction contained 3 bases not matched to a gene. Germline CDR1 is DFQATT and CDR2 is SNEGSKA (reference sequence). The CDR3 consists of 13 residues.

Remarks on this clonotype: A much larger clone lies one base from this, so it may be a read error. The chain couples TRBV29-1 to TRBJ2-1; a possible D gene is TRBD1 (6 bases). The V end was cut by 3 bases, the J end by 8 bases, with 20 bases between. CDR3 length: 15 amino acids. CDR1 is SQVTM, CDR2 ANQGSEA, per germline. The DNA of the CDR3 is TGCAGCGTTGATTCGACAGGCCTAGGGGGTGATGAGCAGTTCTTC. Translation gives CSVDSTGLGGDEQFF.

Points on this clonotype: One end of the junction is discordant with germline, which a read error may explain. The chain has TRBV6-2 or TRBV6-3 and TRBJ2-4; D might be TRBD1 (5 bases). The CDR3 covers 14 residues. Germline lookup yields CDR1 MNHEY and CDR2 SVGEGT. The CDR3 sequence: CASRTTGAKNIRYF. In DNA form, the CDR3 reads TGTGCCAGCAGAACCACAGGAGCCAAAAACATTCGGTACTTC.

The CDR3 region has the DNA TGTGCCAGCAGTGAAGAAGGTAGACAGGGATTCTCCTACAATGAGCAGTTCTTC. Amino acids: CASSEEGRQGFSYNEQFF. The chain uses TRBV6-1 and TRBJ2-1; the match to TRBD1 covers 7 bases. The CDR3 sequence is 18 residues long. V was clipped by 1 base and J by 0 bases; unmatched bases: 9. Germline assignment: CDR1 MNHNS and CDR2 SASEGT.

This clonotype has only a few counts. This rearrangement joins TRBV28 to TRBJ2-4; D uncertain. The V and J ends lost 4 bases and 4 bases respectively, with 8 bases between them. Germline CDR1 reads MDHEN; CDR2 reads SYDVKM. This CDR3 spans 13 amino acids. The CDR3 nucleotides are TGTGCCAGCAGTTCCCCCGGGAAAAACATTCAGTACTTC. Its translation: CASSSPGKNIQYF.

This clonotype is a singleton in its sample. CDR3 loop: CASSLDRNDGELFF. In DNA, the CDR3 is TGTGCCAGCAGCTTGGACAGGAACGACGGGGAGCTGTTTTTT. The chain employs TRBV7-3 and TRBJ2-2, with TRBD1 identical over 7 bases. The CDR3 consists of 14 residues. Germline CDR1 and CDR2: SGHTA and FQGTGA. The V and J ends lost 3 bases and 7 bases, in that order; junction bases with no gene match: 5.

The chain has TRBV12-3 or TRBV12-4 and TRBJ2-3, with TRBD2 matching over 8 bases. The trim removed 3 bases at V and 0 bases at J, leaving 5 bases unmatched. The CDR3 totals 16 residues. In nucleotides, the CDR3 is TGTGCCAGCAGTTTCCGCGGGGGGAAAAGCACAGATACGCAGTATTTT. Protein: CASSFRGGKSTDTQYF.

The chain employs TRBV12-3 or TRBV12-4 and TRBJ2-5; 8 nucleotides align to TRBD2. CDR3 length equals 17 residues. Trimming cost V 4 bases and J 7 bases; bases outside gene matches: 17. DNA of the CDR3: TGTGCCAGCAGTTCCGGGGTCGGGATAGCGGGGACAAGGACCCAGTACTTC. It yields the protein CASSSGVGIAGTRTQYF.

The CDR3 reads CASSHGQGKSGTSYEQYF. CDR3 in DNA: TGCGCCAGCAGCCATGGACAGGGAAAGAGTGGGACCTCCTACGAGCAGTACTTC. The chain has TRBV4-1 and TRBJ2-7, with 8 bases aligning to TRBD1. CDR3 length: 18 amino acids. Germline CDR1 reads MGHRA; CDR2 reads YSYEKL. V dropped 3 bases and J dropped 0; count of bases not matched to a gene: 13.

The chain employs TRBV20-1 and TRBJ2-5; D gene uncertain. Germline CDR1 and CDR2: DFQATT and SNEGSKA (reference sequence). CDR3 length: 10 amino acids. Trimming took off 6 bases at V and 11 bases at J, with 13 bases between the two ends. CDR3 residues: CSAYLNEQYF. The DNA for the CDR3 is TGCAGTGCGTATCTGAATGAGCAGTACTTC.

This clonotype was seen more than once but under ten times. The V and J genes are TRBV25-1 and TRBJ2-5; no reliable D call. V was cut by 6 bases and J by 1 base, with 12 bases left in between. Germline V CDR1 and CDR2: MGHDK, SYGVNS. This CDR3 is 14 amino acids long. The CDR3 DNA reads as TGTGCCAGCAGCGGTGCTGGCCTCCAAGAGACCCAGTACTTC. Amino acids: CASSGAGLQETQYF. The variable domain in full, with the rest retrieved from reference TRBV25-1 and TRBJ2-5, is EADIYQTPRYLVIGTGKKITLECSQTMGHDKMYWYQQDPGMELHLIHYSYGVNSTEKGDLSSESTVSRIRTEHFPLTLESARPSHTSQYLCASSGAGLQETQYFGPGTRLLVL.

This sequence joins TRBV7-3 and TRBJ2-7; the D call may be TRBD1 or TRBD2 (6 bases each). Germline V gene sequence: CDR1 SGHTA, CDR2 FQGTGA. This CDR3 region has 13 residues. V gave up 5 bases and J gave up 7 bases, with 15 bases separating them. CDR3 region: CASSVLEGGEQYF. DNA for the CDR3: TGTGCCAGCAGCGTCTTGGAGGGGGGAGAGCAGTACTTC.

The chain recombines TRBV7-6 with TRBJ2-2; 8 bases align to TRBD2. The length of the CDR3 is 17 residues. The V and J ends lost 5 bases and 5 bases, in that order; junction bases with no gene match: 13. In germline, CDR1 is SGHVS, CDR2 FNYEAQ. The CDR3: CASSRGGRSATTGELFF. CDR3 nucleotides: TGTGCCAGCAGCCGCGGGGGGCGCTCGGCGACGACCGGGGAGCTGTTTTTT.

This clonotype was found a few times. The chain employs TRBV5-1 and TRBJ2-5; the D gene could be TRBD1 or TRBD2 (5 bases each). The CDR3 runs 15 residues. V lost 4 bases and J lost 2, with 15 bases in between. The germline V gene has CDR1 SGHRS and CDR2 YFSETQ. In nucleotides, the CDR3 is TGCGCCAGCAGCAAGGAGGCGACAGTACAAGAGACCCAGTACTTC. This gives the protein CASSKEATVQETQYF.

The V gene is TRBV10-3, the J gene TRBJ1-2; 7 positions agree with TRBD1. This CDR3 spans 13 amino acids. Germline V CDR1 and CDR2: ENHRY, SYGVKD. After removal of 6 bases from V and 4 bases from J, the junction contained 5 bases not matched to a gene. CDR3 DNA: TGTGCCATCAGAGACGGGACAGTCTATGGCTACACCTTC. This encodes CAIRDGTVYGYTF.

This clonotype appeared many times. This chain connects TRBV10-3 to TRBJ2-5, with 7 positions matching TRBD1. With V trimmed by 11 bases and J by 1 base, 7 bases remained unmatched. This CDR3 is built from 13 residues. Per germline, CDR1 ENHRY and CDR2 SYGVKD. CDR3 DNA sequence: TGTGCCTCGGCGACAGGGACCCAAGAGACCCAGTACTTC. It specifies CASATGTQETQYF.

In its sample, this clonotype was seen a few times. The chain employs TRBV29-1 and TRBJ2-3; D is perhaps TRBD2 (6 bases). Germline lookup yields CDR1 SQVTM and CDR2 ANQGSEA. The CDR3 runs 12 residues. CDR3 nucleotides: TGCAGTCATTGGGGGGTGACAGATACGCAGTATTTT. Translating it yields CSHWGVTDTQYF.

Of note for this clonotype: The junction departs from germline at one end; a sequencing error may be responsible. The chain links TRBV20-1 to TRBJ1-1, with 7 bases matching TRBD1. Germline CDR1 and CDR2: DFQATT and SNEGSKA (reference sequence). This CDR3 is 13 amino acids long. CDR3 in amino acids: CRGKTGLNTEVFF. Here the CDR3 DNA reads TGCAGGGGGAAGACAGGGTTGAACACTGAAGTTTTCTTT.

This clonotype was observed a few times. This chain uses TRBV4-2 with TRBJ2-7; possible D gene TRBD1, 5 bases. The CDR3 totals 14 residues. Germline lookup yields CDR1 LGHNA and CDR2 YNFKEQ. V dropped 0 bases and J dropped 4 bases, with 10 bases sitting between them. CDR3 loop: CASSQDRDVYEQYF. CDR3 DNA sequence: TGTGCCAGCAGCCAAGACAGGGATGTTTACGAGCAGTACTTC.